This T cell receptor (beta chain) was retrieved from a study of T-cell reconstitution after alpha-beta-depleted transplantation in children. The CDR3 loop spans 15 amino acids. CDR1 and CDR2 from the germline V gene are MDHEN and SYDVKM. V lost 6 bases and J 7 bases, leaving 22 bases between the germline ends. The table lists this clonotype with many counts. As yet, its antigen is unknown. Points from the study as a whole: After one year, T-cell counts and TCRbeta diversity mostly came from new T cells. Reportedly, roughly two months post-transplant, alpha-beta T cells arose from several hundred expanded graft clones. It was surviving recipient T cells and thymic progenitors that gave some patients high TCRbeta diversity at day 60.

Unique molecular identifiers were built into the TCRbeta library. TCRdb passed the PCR reads through MiXCR, listing each CDR3 protein once. In the table there are roughly 30,000 distinct CDR3 sequences, approximately 7% of which are singletons. This TCR was sampled from a child under three years old who had a stem cell transplant for acute myeloid leukemia, so the T cells may come from the graft donor. V usage is TRBV28 and J usage is TRBJ2-7; a possible D gene is TRBD1 (7 bases). The material was peripheral blood, obtained 60 days after TCRalphabeta/CD19-depleted stem cell transplant. The CDR3: CASSPGDSDRGEQYF. CDR3 in DNA: TGTGCCAGCAGCCCCGGGGACAGCGATCGGGGGGAGCAGTACTTC.